This TCR beta chain came from a study of blood T cell repertoires in COVID-19. Study details: The samples span acute and convalescent COVID-19 from the United States, Italy and Spain. Nucleic acid was either cDNA or gDNA, and it came from T cells, B-cell-depleted T cells, or PBMCs.

As processed by the authors: Researchers report that nucleated cell counts were estimated from reference gene primer amplification. Sequencing was performed with immunoSEQ multiplex PCR; in TCRdb, only in-frame clones are kept and a portion is missing. That table furnishes V, J and clone size, whereas the DNA furnished D and trimming. In the table there are 210,000 or so clones, over 80% of which are singletons. The V and J ends lost 5 bases and 8 bases respectively, with 22 bases between them. The CDR3 length is 16 residues. This receptor was taken from a woman in her twenties or thirties with COVID-19, enrolled during active disease. This chain links TRBV6-7 with TRBJ2-1; D uncertain. TRBV6-7 is an ORF; its function is uncertain. Sequencing was carried out using peripheral blood. The CDR3 nucleotides read TGTGCCAGCAGTCCGAGGTCCGCTTCCGACGCCGATGAGCAGTTCTTC. It yields the protein CASSPRSASDADEQFF.